This section outlines one T cell receptor beta chain sequence together with its context. Its antigen is unidentified. This sample was taken from a study of response to subunit inactivated influenza vaccine. Study-level results: New T cells are recruited in small numbers by each seasonal influenza vaccination, according to the authors' suggestion.

After removal of 7 bases from V and 5 bases from J, the junction contained 7 bases not matched to a gene. CDR3 length: 15 residues. TCRdb analysed the RT-PCR reads with MiXCR anew, one entry per CDR3 protein. Of around 570,000 distinct CDR3 sequences in the sample, about 8% are singletons; the top ten hold 10% to 15%. The specimen comprised PBMCs from blood, sampled 23 months after vaccination. V is TRBV12-3 or TRBV12-4 and J is TRBJ2-1, with 11 bases matching TRBD2. The sequence came from a man between 50 and 75 years old who received an inactivated influenza vaccine. The CDR3 region is CASNLGLAENNEQFF. The CDR3 DNA is TGTGCCAGCAACCTGGGACTAGCGGAGAACAATGAGCAGTTCTTC.